This T cell receptor (beta chain) was documented in a study of blood T cell repertoires in COVID-19. Overall study: The origin of the acute and convalescent COVID-19 samples was the United States, Italy and Spain. Sources were T cells, B-cell-depleted T cells, or PBMCs; the material itself was cDNA or gDNA.

In the authors' methods: Amplified reference gene primers provided the basis for estimating nucleated cell counts. Here immunoSEQ multiplex PCR was the method, and the copy in TCRdb shows in-frame clones only, minus some. The V and J calls and clone size come from that table; D and trimming were worked out from the DNA. The table has some 70,000 clones, under 85% seen once. One Seattle source followed patients from active infection through their disease course. The CDR3 loop spans 15 amino acids. V gene TRBV12-1 combines with J gene TRBJ2-1; TRBD1, the table's D call, lacks a check against the DNA. TRBV12-1 is flagged as a pseudogene. The TCR comes from a man between 60 and 75 years old with COVID-19, enrolled during active disease. Sample: peripheral blood. The CDR3 bases are TGTGCCAGCAGCTCGACAGGGGGCATCTACAATGAGCAGTTCTTC. It translates to CASSSTGGIYNEQFF.